This T cell receptor beta chain was retrieved from a study of blood T cells in healthy people across ages. V gave up 3 bases and J gave up 4 bases, with 15 bases separating them. The CDR3 runs to 15 residues. General study points: Across the age range, TCR beta diversity per million T cells fell in a roughly linear way. Observed TCR beta diversity showed a strong correlation with the percentage of naive T cells as measured by flow cytometry.

The study recruited healthy Caucasian donors from Russia who were aged about 6 to 100. Details on this clonotype: Antigen specificity is unknown.

With a J-beta primer mix and a sample-barcoded 5' primer, a second PCR ran about 6 to 11 cycles. The template-switch adaptor was a 5' adaptor with 12 random nucleotides. It tagged each cDNA molecule. TCRdb redid the calling of the 5' RACE reads with MiXCR, one entry per CDR3 protein. The sample contains around 400,000 distinct CDR3 sequences, roughly half of which appear only once. This sequence originates from a man aged 55 to 69 in good health. Sample: blood. The V and J genes are TRBV12-3 or TRBV12-4 and TRBJ2-5, with no clear D. The CDR3 bases are TGTGCCAGCAGTTTCAGGCGGCAGGTGGGAGAGACCCAGTACTTC. Amino acid sequence: CASSFRRQVGETQYF.